This TCR beta chain was profiled in a study of Ad26.COV2.S vaccination and SARS-CoV-2 variants. Germline V gene data show CDR1 as ENHRY and CDR2 as SYGVKD. Trimming took off 3 bases at V and 5 bases at J, with 7 bases between the two ends. The CDR3 has 12 residues. Noted treatment: around 19 received Ad26.COV2.S at low or high dose, single or two shots; about 5 received placebo; per-sample allocation not given. On day 63 after the first injection, vaccine and placebo recipients gave samples. This clone was seen just once. The repertoire was sequenced with immunoSEQ multiplex PCR; TCRdb's copy has only in-frame clones and lacks some. The table shows hundreds of thousands of clones, with roughly 84% occurring only once.

Sample: peripheral blood, taken in a trial of Ad26.COV2.S vaccine versus placebo. V usage is TRBV10-3 and J usage is TRBJ1-1, with D perhaps matching TRBD1 (6 bases). The clonotype comes from a person between 18 and 65 years old who received the Ad26.COV2.S COVID-19 vaccine or a placebo. This CDR3 is CAISEGGTEAFF. The CDR3 DNA sequence: TGTGCCATCAGTGAAGGGGGGACTGAAGCTTTCTTT.